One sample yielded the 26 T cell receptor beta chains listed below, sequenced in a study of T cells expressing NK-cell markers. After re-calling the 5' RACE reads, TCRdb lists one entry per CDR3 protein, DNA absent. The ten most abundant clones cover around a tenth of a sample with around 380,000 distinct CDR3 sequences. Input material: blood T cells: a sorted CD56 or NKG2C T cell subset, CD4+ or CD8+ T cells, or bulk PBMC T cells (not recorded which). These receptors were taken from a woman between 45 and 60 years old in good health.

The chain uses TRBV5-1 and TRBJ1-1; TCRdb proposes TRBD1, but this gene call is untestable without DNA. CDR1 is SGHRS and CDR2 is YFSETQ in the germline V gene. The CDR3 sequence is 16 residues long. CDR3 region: CASSRLTGPGDTEAFF.

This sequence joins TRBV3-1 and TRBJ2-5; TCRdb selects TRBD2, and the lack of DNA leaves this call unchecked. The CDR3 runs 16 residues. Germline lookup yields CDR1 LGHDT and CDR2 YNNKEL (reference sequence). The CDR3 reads CASSQELASGYETQYF.

The CDR3 region is CASSGRLAGGKYNEQFF. The chain is built from TRBV5-8 and TRBJ2-1; TCRdb proposes TRBD2, but this gene call is untestable without DNA. Germline V lookup: CDR1 SGHTS, CDR2 YDEGEE. The CDR3 runs 17 residues.

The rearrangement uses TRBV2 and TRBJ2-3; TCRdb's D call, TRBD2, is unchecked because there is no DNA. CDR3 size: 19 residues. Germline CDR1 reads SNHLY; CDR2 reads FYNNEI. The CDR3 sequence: CASSARASGRFRSTDTQYF.

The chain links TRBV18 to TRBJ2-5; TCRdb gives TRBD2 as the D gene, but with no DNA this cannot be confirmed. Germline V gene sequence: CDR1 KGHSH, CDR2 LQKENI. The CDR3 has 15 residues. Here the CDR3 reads CASSHSGTSGETQYF.

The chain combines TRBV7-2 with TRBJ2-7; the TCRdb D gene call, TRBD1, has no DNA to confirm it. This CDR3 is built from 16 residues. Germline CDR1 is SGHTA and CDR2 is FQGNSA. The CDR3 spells CASTPERTDNSYEQYF.

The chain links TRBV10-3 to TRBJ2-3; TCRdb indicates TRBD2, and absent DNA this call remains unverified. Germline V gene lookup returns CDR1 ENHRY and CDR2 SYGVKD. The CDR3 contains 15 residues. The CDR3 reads CAISERPGTTDTQYF.

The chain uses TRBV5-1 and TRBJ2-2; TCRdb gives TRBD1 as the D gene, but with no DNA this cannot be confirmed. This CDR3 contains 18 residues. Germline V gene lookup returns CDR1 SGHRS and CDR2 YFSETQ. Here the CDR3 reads CASSWGLAGGENTGELFF.

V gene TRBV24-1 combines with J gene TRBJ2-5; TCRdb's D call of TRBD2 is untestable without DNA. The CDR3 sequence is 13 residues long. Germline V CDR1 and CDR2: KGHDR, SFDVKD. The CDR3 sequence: CATGASGQETQYF.

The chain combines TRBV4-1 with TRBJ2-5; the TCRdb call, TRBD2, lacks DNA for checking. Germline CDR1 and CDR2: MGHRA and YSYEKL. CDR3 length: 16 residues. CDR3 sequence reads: CASSQEAGGYQETQYF.

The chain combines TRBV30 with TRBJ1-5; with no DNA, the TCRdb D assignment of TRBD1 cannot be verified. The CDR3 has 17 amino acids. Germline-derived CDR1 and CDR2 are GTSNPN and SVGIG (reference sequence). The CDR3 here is CAWSVRGHRGLVQPQHF.

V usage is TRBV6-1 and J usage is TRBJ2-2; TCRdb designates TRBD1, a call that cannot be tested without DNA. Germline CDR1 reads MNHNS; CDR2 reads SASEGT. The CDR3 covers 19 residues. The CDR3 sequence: CASSAGTGPQTWRAGELFF.

CDR3 region: CASSLGGEASRPQHF. This chain links TRBV12-3 or TRBV12-4 with TRBJ1-5. The CDR3 totals 15 residues.

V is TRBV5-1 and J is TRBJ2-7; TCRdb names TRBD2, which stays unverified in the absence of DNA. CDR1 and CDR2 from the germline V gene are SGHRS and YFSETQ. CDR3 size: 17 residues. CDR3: CASSLAISAARVHEQYF.

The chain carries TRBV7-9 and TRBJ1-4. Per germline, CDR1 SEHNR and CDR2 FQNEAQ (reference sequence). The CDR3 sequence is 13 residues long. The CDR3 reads CASSFGTNEKLFF.

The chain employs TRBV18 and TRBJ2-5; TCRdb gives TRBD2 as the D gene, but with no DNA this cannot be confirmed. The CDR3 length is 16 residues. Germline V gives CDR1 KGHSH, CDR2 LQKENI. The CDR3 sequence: CASSLRAARDQETQYF.

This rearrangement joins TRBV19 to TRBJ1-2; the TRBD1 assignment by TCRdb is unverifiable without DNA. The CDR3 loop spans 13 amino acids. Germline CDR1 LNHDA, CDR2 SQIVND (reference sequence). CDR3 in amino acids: CATTPGQNYGYTF.

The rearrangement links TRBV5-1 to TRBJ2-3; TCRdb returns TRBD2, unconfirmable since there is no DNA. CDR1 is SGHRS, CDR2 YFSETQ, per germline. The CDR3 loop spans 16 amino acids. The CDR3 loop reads CASSLAGSGSTDTQYF.

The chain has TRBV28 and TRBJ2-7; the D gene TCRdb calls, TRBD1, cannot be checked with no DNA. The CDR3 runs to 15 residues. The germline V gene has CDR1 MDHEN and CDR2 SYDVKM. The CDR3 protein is CASSLTGPHSYEQYF.

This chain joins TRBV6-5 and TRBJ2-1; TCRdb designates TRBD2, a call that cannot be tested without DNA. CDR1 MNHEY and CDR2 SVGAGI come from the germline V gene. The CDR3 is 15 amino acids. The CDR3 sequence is CASSYSRRTGGEQFF.

CDR3 region: CSASTLVSGTGELFF. This chain links TRBV20-1 with TRBJ2-2. The CDR3 runs 15 residues. Germline V gene sequence: CDR1 DFQATT, CDR2 SNEGSKA (reference sequence).

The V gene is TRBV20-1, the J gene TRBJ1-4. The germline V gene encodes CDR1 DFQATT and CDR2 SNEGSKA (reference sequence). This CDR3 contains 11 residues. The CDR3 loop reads CSAARNEKLFF.

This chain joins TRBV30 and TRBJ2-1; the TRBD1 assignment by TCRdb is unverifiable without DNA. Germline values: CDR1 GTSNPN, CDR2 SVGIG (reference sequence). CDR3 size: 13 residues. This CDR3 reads CAWSETGFNEQFF.

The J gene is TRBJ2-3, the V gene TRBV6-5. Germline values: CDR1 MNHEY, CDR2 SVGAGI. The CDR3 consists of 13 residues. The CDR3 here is CASSYTHTDTQYF.

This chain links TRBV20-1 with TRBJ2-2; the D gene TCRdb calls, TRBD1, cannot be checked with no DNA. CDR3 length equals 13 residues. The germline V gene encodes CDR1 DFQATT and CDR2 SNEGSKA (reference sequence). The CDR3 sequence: CSASHPVAGELFF.

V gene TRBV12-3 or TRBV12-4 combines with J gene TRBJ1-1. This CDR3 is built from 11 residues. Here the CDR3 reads CASSRNTEAFF.